The 18 T cell receptor beta chains in this list originate from one sample, sequenced in a study of blood T cells in healthy people across ages (dated by TCRdb to between 2015 and 2017). Libraries came from 5' RACE. Sequencing was carried out with an Illumina HiSeq 2500. A second PCR of roughly 7 to 11 cycles was performed with a sample-barcoded 5' primer and a J-beta primer mix. TCRdb trimmed public reads at Q25 via fastp, called clones via MiXCR and kept in-frame beta chains. Rows matching on CDR3 protein sequence are summarized as one entry with the most common DNA and genes. A total of around 990,000 distinct CDR3 sequences appear in this sample, around two fifths of them only once. The ten top clones hold over 10% of the sample. Sample: blood. The receptors originated from a man in his late teens or twenties in good health.

This chain connects TRBV24-1 to TRBJ2-2; D is unresolved. The CDR3 sequence is 16 residues long. Germline CDR1 KGHDR, CDR2 SFDVKD. Trimming took 0 bases from V and 1 from J, leaving 8 bases between them. CDR3 nucleotides: TGTGCCACCAGTGATTTGGGAGACATGAACACCGGGGAGCTGTTTTTT. Translating it yields CATSDLGDMNTGELFF.

The chain combines TRBV11-2 with TRBJ2-2, with D perhaps TRBD1 (5 bases). The length of the CDR3 is 16 residues. Germline CDR1 and CDR2: SGHAT and FQNNGV. V shed 5 bases and J shed 0 bases, with 13 bases lying between them. The CDR3 is CASSGALDPNTGELFF. Here the CDR3 DNA reads TGTGCCAGCAGCGGGGCGCTCGACCCGAACACCGGGGAGCTGTTTTTT.

The chain employs TRBV5-6 and TRBJ2-6; a possible D gene is TRBD1 (6 bases). In germline, CDR1 is SGHDT, CDR2 YYEEEE. V lost 5 bases to trimming and J lost 0 bases, with 15 bases between them. CDR3 length: 17 residues. CDR3 residues: CASSTGQRFSGANVLTF. The CDR3, as DNA: TGTGCCAGCAGTACCGGACAGCGTTTCTCTGGGGCCAACGTCCTGACTTTC.

Regarding this clonotype: The junction differs from germline at one of its ends, possibly a read error. V and J are TRBV7-9 and TRBJ2-3; 9 positions agree with TRBD2. Germline values: CDR1 SEHNR, CDR2 FQNEAQ (reference sequence). This CDR3 comprises 17 residues. The CDR3 region is CASSSSAGGASTDTQYF. The CDR3 region has the DNA TGTGCCAGTAGCTCCTCAGCGGGGGGTGCTAGCACAGATACGCAGTATTTT.

In this sample, this clonotype turned up a few times. This rearrangement joins TRBV10-3 to TRBJ2-7, with 7 bases matching TRBD1. The CDR3 is 15 amino acids. CDR1 and CDR2 from the germline V gene are ENHRY and SYGVKD. Germline trimming cut 3 bases from V and 4 bases from J; bases unmatched to any gene: 9. This chain's CDR3 is CAISDPGGFVYEQYF. Here the CDR3 DNA reads TGTGCCATCAGTGACCCAGGGGGTTTTGTTTACGAGCAGTACTTC.

This clonotype was seen a handful of times. The chain is built from TRBV9 and TRBJ2-1; D is perhaps TRBD2 (6 bases). Trimming cost V 0 bases and J 7 bases, with 14 bases left between them. Germline CDR1 SGDLS, CDR2 YYNGEE. This CDR3 contains 15 residues. DNA for the CDR3: TGTGCCAGCAGCGTAGTTGGGACTGAACGGAATGAGCAGTTCTTC. As protein: CASSVVGTERNEQFF.

As to this clonotype: The junction departs from germline at one end; a sequencing error may be responsible. The V and J genes are TRBV6-5 and TRBJ1-2; unclear D gene. Per germline, CDR1 MNHEY and CDR2 SVGAGI. CDR3 length: 14 amino acids. The CDR3 spells CASSQIRAKYDYTF. CDR3 in DNA: TGTGCCAGCAGTCAAATCCGGGCCAAATATGACTACACCTTC.

The table lists this clonotype with a few counts. The V and J genes are TRBV2 and TRBJ2-2; tentative D call: TRBD1 (6 bases). The CDR3 is 12 residues long. V dropped 8 bases and J dropped 3 bases, with 7 bases sitting between them. The germline gives CDR1 SNHLY, CDR2 FYNNEI. CDR3 DNA: TGTGCCAGCGCAGGGGACACCGGGGAGCTGTTTTTT. It specifies CASAGDTGELFF.

This clonotype appeared many times. The chain is built from TRBV15 and TRBJ2-3; TRBD1 or TRBD2 may be the D gene (5 bases each). The V and J ends lost 5 bases and 0 bases respectively, with 9 bases between them. This CDR3 region has 14 residues. CDR1 is LNHNV, CDR2 YYDKDF, per germline (reference sequence). The CDR3 region has the DNA TGTGCCACCAGCCGGGACCCTAGCACAGATACGCAGTATTTT. Its protein product is CATSRDPSTDTQYF.

This CDR3 is CASSKNRQDPYEQYF. The DNA of the CDR3 is TGCGCCAGCAGCAAGAATCGACAGGATCCCTACGAGCAGTACTTC. The V gene is TRBV5-1, the J gene TRBJ2-7; D might be TRBD1 (6 bases). Trimming left V 4 bases short and J 2 bases short, with 16 bases between. The CDR3 sequence is 15 residues long. CDR1 SGHRS and CDR2 YFSETQ come from the germline V gene.

The chain carries TRBV9 and TRBJ2-1, with 10 bases aligning to TRBD1. Germline V gene lookup returns CDR1 SGDLS and CDR2 YYNGEE. Unmatched junction bases numbered 11, after V lost 1 base and J lost 7 bases. CDR3 length: 17 residues. The DNA of the CDR3 is TGTGCCAGCAGCGTAAAGTCAACGGGACAGGGGATAAATGAGCAGTTCTTC. Translating it yields CASSVKSTGQGINEQFF.

The chain combines TRBV4-1 with TRBJ2-5, with D possibly matching TRBD1 (6 bases). The J call may be in error: the DNA end matches TRBJ2-7 better. Germline loops: CDR1 MGHRA, CDR2 YSYEKL. The CDR3 covers 14 residues. This chain's CDR3 is CASSQHREMSEQYF. DNA for the CDR3: TGCGCCAGCAGCCAACACAGGGAGATGAGCGAGCAGTACTTC.

V gene TRBV5-1 combines with J gene TRBJ1-5; D gene unclear. Trimming removed 4 bases from V and 2 bases from J, with 22 bases in between. The CDR3 spans 18 residues. Germline V gene sequence: CDR1 SGHRS, CDR2 YFSETQ. For the CDR3, the DNA is TGCGCCAGCAGCGCCGGTCCCGCAGGAGGTAGTGGCAATCAGCCCCAGCATTTT. Its protein product is CASSAGPAGGSGNQPQHF.

This chain joins TRBV20-1 and TRBJ1-5, with 8 bases matching TRBD1. The CDR3 consists of 15 residues. With V trimmed by 1 base and J by 3 bases, 5 bases remained unmatched. Germline assignment: CDR1 DFQATT and CDR2 SNEGSKA (reference sequence). CDR3 sequence (DNA): TGCAGTGCTAGAGGGACAGGGACCTCCAATCAGCCCCAGCATTTT. Protein: CSARGTGTSNQPQHF.

Notes on this clonotype: A single base separates this from a much larger clone, so it may be a read error. This chain links TRBV20-1 with TRBJ2-1; tentative D call: TRBD2 (5 bases). From germline, CDR1 is DFQATT and CDR2 SNEGSKA (reference sequence). The CDR3 consists of 14 residues. CDR3 protein: CSTRDYRFRDEQFF. DNA for the CDR3: TGCAGTACTAGAGATTATCGGTTCCGGGATGAGCAGTTCTTC.

The CDR3 region is CASLGGRVDTQYF. The CDR3, as DNA: TGTGCCAGCTTGGGGGGGAGAGTAGATACGCAGTATTTT. This chain uses TRBV28 with TRBJ2-3; 7 nucleotides line up with TRBD2. CDR3 length: 13 residues. Losses at the gene ends were 8 bases for V and 5 bases for J; bases not matched to a gene: 7. The germline CDR1 and CDR2 sequences are MDHEN and SYDVKM. Full variable domain (remainder filled in from reference TRBV28 and TRBJ2-3): DVKVTQSSRYLVKRTGEKVFLECVQDMDHENMFWYRQDPGLGLRLIYFSYDVKMKEKGDIPEGYSVSREKKERFSLILESASTNQTSMYLCASLGGRVDTQYFGPGTRLTVL.

The genes are TRBV20-1 and TRBJ2-4; weak D call: TRBD1 (6 bases). The J call may be faulty, since TRBJ2-7 better matches the DNA end. The CDR3 spans 14 residues. Looked up from germline, CDR1 is DFQATT and CDR2 is SNEGSKA (reference sequence). In DNA, the CDR3 is TGCAGTGCTAGTTCAGGGGTAAGATCCTACGAGCAGTACTTC. Translated, it gives CSASSGVRSYEQYF.

A few counts support this clonotype. V gene TRBV27 combines with J gene TRBJ2-7; possible D gene TRBD2, 5 bases. CDR1 MNHEY and CDR2 SMNVEV come from the germline V gene (reference sequence). V was clipped by 8 bases and J by 4 bases, with 12 bases between them. This CDR3 spans 12 amino acids. CDR3 nucleotides: TGTGCCAGCCGGAGGTCCGGGTACGAGCAGTACTTC. Protein product: CASRRSGYEQYF.